The next 22 T cell receptor beta chains were all read from a single sample in a study of OX40 agonist ivuxolimab in advanced cancers. Here immunoSEQ multiplex PCR was the method, and the copy in TCRdb shows in-frame clones only, minus some. The table has around 97,000 clones, approximately 80% seen once. The specimen was CD4+ or CD8+ T cells sorted from blood, collected in a trial of the OX40 agonist ivuxolimab. The receptor source for this set is an adult with an advanced solid tumor such as melanoma, head and neck, liver or kidney cancer.

The V and J genes are TRBV27 and TRBJ1-1; 7 bases match TRBD1. Germline CDR1 reads MNHEY; CDR2 reads SMNVEV (reference sequence). Germline trimming cut 7 bases from V and 4 bases from J; bases unmatched to any gene: 9. The CDR3 covers 14 residues. CDR3 sequence (DNA): TGTGCCAGCACCTCGGGACAGCAGAGCACTGAAGCTTTCTTT. It is translated as CASTSGQQSTEAFF.

In DNA form, the CDR3 reads TGCGCCAGCAGCCGGGACAGAGAATACGAGCAGTACTTC. It is translated as CASSRDREYEQYF. The rearrangement links TRBV5-1 to TRBJ2-7, with 7 bases that match TRBD1. Germline V gene data show CDR1 as SGHRS and CDR2 as YFSETQ. This CDR3 contains 13 residues. Trimming cost V 4 bases and J 4 bases; bases outside gene matches: 5.

The rearrangement uses TRBV7-2 and TRBJ1-2; D is uncertain. CDR1 is SGHTA and CDR2 is FQGNSA in the germline V gene. V lost 5 bases, J lost 8 bases, and 12 bases lay in between. The CDR3 has 12 amino acids. The CDR3 is CASSIYTAGYTF. CDR3 nucleotide sequence: TGTGCCAGCAGCATATACACCGCCGGCTACACCTTC.

The V gene is TRBV7-6, the J gene TRBJ1-1; no reliable D call. Germline CDR1 is SGHVS and CDR2 is FNYEAQ. Trimming stripped 5 bases from V and 5 bases from J, with 15 bases between. The CDR3 covers 14 residues. The CDR3 DNA reads as TGTGCCAGCAGCCTTGACGACGCGGGTACTGAAGCTTTCTTT. Amino acids: CASSLDDAGTEAFF.

J is TRBJ2-5 and V is TRBV7-9; 9 nucleotides align to TRBD1. Germline-derived CDR1 and CDR2 are SEHNR and FQNEAQ (reference sequence). The ends lost 11 bases at V and 5 bases at J; junction bases unmatched: 15. This CDR3 region has 15 residues. CDR3 in DNA: TGTGCCGTGACAGGGGGTATACGGGGAGGGGAGACCCAGTACTTC. It codes for CAVTGGIRGGETQYF.

This clone was observed a single time. The chain employs TRBV5-4 and TRBJ1-2; 8 bases are shared with TRBD1. Losses at the gene ends were 5 bases for V and 4 bases for J; bases not matched to a gene: 4. CDR1 SGHNT and CDR2 YYREEE come from the germline V gene (reference sequence). The CDR3 length is 13 residues. The CDR3 region has the DNA TGTGCCAGCAGTCCTGGACAGGGCTATGGCTACACCTTC. Translating it yields CASSPGQGYGYTF.

This chain connects TRBV27 to TRBJ2-3; D unresolved. V lost 2 bases and J lost 10, with 16 bases in between. The CDR3 contains 14 residues. Germline assignment: CDR1 MNHEY and CDR2 SMNVEV (reference sequence). Here the CDR3 reads CASSLPENSMAQYF. The CDR3 DNA reads as TGTGCCAGCAGTTTACCGGAGAACTCAATGGCGCAGTATTTT.

The V and J genes are TRBV11-2 and TRBJ2-1; D could derive from TRBD1 or TRBD2 (5 bases each). This CDR3 region has 12 residues. Germline-derived CDR1 and CDR2 are SGHAT and FQNNGV. V was trimmed by 5 bases and J by 9 bases, leaving 11 bases between them. CDR3: CASSRMGVEQFF. CDR3 bases: TGTGCCAGCAGCAGGATGGGGGTTGAGCAGTTCTTC. Full variable domain (missing parts from reference TRBV11-2 and TRBJ2-1): EAGVAQSPRYKIIEKRQSVAFWCNPISGHATLYWYQQILGQGPKLLIQFQNNGVVDDSQLPKDRFSAERLKGVDSTLKIQPAKLEDSAVYLCASSRMGVEQFFGPGTRLTVL.

The chain employs TRBV29-1 and TRBJ1-1; 7 positions agree with TRBD1. Trimming at V came to 4 bases and at J to 3 bases, leaving 5 bases not matched to a gene. This CDR3 spans 13 amino acids. Germline CDR1 reads SQVTM; CDR2 reads ANQGSEA. CDR3 DNA: TGCAGCGTTGCCGGACAGGTGGACACTGAAGCTTTCTTT. Its protein is CSVAGQVDTEAFF.

This clone appeared a few times. This rearrangement joins TRBV27 to TRBJ1-1; D call uncertain. Between the trimmed V and J ends, which lost 8 bases and 5 bases, there was a span of 18 bases. Germline loops: CDR1 MNHEY, CDR2 SMNVEV (reference sequence). This CDR3 has 14 residues. In DNA, the CDR3 is TGTGCCAGCCCCGGACGGCGGTATGGGACTGAAGCTTTCTTT. Protein: CASPGRRYGTEAFF.

The CDR3 here is CATKRGGSSYEQYF. CDR3 DNA: TGTGCCACCAAGCGGGGGGGGAGCTCCTACGAGCAGTACTTC. The genes are TRBV6-5 and TRBJ2-7, with 10 bases fitting TRBD2. V dropped 10 bases and J dropped 0; count of bases not matched to a gene: 6. CDR3 length: 14 residues. Germline V gives CDR1 MNHEY, CDR2 SVGAGI.

This clone was counted a few times. V is TRBV6-5 and J is TRBJ2-7; 10 bases match TRBD2. CDR1 and CDR2 from the germline V gene are MNHEY and SVGAGI. V trimming: 4 bases; J trimming: 4 bases; junction bases outside the gene matches: 10. The CDR3 runs to 16 residues. Written as DNA, the CDR3 is TGTGCCAGCAGTTCAAGAGGGGCTAGCGGGAGATACGAGCAGTACTTC. Its protein is CASSSRGASGRYEQYF.

The chain employs TRBV7-9 and TRBJ2-4, with 11 bases fitting TRBD1. V lost 0 bases, J lost 16 bases, and 5 bases stayed unmatched. There are 13 residues in the CDR3. Germline CDR1 is SEHNR and CDR2 is FQNEAQ (reference sequence). The CDR3 bases are TGTGCCAGCAGCTTAGCGGAGGGACAGGGGGTATACTTC. Encoded protein: CASSLAEGQGVYF.

The rearrangement uses TRBV13 and TRBJ2-7, with TRBD2 matching over 9 bases. This CDR3 contains 15 residues. Trimming at V came to 1 base and at J to 5 bases, leaving 6 bases not matched to a gene. In germline, CDR1 is PRHDT, CDR2 FYEKMQ (reference sequence). Here the CDR3 reads CASSLDRRGGNEQYF. In DNA form, the CDR3 reads TGTGCCAGCAGCTTAGATCGGCGGGGGGGCAACGAGCAGTACTTC.

The V and J genes are TRBV2 and TRBJ1-6; D ambiguous. Between the trimmed V and J ends, which lost 6 bases and 10 bases, there was a span of 16 bases. CDR3 length equals 14 residues. The germline V gene encodes CDR1 SNHLY and CDR2 FYNNEI. CDR3 sequence: CASRTSTVTSPLHF. Written as DNA, the CDR3 is TGTGCCAGCAGGACTTCAACGGTCACCTCACCCCTCCACTTT.

This clone showed up just a few times. This chain links TRBV27 with TRBJ2-4, with D maybe TRBD2 (6 bases). This CDR3 spans 15 amino acids. Germline-derived CDR1 and CDR2 are MNHEY and SMNVEV (reference sequence). Trimming removed 5 bases from V and 3 bases from J, with 14 bases in between. CDR3 sequence reads: CASSPRTIDKNIQYF. CDR3 in DNA: TGTGCCAGCAGTCCCCGGACTATTGACAAAAACATTCAGTACTTC.

The gene calls are TRBV10-2 and TRBJ2-7; D possibly corresponds to TRBD1 (5 bases). This CDR3 is 13 amino acids long. Trimming left V 10 bases short and J 6 bases short, with 19 bases between. Germline CDR1 is WSHSY and CDR2 is SAAADI. CDR3 in DNA: TGCGCCACCGAACAGGCTCTCTCTCTCGAGCAGTACTTC. As protein: CATEQALSLEQYF.

In this sample, this clone turned up once. V and J are TRBV5-1 and TRBJ2-2; D remains unclear. V lost 4 bases and J 3 bases, leaving 13 bases between the germline ends. Germline assignment: CDR1 SGHRS and CDR2 YFSETQ. This CDR3 comprises 15 residues. CDR3 residues: CASSPESRYTGELFF. The CDR3 DNA follows: TGCGCCAGCAGCCCGGAATCCAGATACACCGGGGAGCTGTTTTTT.

The chain uses TRBV27 and TRBJ1-4, with TRBD1 as a possible D gene (5 bases). The CDR3 covers 14 residues. Germline lookup yields CDR1 MNHEY and CDR2 SMNVEV (reference sequence). Trimming removed 4 bases at V and 4 bases at J, with 10 bases between. CDR3 sequence: CASSWSRGNEKLFF. CDR3 DNA sequence: TGTGCCAGCAGTTGGTCTAGGGGTAATGAAAAACTGTTTTTT. The variable domain in full, completed from reference TRBV27 and TRBJ1-4, reads EAQVTQNPRYLITVTGKKLTVTCSQNMNHEYMSWYRQDPGLGLRQIYYSMNVEVTDKGDVPEGYKVSRKEKRNFPLILESPSPNQTSLYFCASSWSRGNEKLFFGSGTQLSVL.

This chain joins TRBV19 and TRBJ1-3; 9 bases align to TRBD1. The trim removed 5 bases at V and 4 bases at J, leaving 9 bases unmatched. This CDR3 contains 16 residues. Looked up from germline, CDR1 is LNHDA and CDR2 is SQIVND (reference sequence). CDR3 sequence: CASSFTDRGTGNTIYF. DNA for the CDR3: TGTGCCAGTAGTTTCACGGACAGGGGAACGGGAAACACCATATATTTT.

This chain joins TRBV11-2 and TRBJ2-1, with 8 bases fitting TRBD1. The V gene's germline CDR1 is SGHAT and CDR2 FQNNGV. There are 13 residues in the CDR3. With V trimmed by 6 bases and J by 6 bases, 4 bases remained unmatched. The CDR3 nucleotides are TGTGCCAGCAGAGAGGACAGGGTCAATGAGCAGTTCTTC. It encodes CASREDRVNEQFF.

J is TRBJ1-2 and V is TRBV7-9; 11 bases are a match to TRBD1. The CDR3 is 14 amino acids. With V trimmed by 5 bases and J by 8 bases, 7 bases remained unmatched. Germline V gives CDR1 SEHNR, CDR2 FQNEAQ (reference sequence). The chain's CDR3 is CASSLDRGRGGYTF. As DNA, the CDR3 is TGTGCCAGCAGCCTGGACAGGGGGCGAGGCGGCTACACCTTC.